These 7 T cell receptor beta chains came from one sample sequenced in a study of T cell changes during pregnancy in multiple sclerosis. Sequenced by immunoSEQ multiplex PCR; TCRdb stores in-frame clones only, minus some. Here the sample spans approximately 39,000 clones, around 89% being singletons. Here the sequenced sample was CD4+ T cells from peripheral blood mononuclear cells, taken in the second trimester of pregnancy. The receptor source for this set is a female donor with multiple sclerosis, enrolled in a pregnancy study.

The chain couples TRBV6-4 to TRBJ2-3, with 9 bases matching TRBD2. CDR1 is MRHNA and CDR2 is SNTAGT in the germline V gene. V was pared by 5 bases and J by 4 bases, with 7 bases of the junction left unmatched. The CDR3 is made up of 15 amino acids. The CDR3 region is CASSLSGRPPDTQYF. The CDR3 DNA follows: TGTGCCAGCAGTTTGAGCGGGAGGCCCCCAGATACGCAGTATTTT.

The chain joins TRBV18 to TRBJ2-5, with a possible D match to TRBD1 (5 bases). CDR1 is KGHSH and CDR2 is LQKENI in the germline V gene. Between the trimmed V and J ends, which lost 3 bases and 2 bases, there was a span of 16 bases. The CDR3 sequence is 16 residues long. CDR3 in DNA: TGTGCCAGCTCACCCCCCATGGGGAAGGGGCAAGAGACCCAGTACTTC. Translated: CASSPPMGKGQETQYF.

DNA of the CDR3: TGTGCCAGCAGCTCCCATGGGAGGGCCAACTATGGCTACACCTTC. Amino acids: CASSSHGRANYGYTF. The chain links TRBV7-2 to TRBJ1-2, with no clear D. The CDR3 consists of 15 residues. V lost 4 bases to trimming and J lost 2 bases, with 14 bases between them. Germline CDR1 is SGHTA and CDR2 is FQGNSA. The full variable domain, completed using reference TRBV7-2 and TRBJ1-2, is GAGVSQSPSNKVTEKGKDVELRCDPISGHTALYWYRQSLGQGLEFLIYFQGNSAPDKSGLPSDRFSAERTGGSVSTLTIQRTQQEDSAVYLCASSSHGRANYGYTFGSGTRLTVV.

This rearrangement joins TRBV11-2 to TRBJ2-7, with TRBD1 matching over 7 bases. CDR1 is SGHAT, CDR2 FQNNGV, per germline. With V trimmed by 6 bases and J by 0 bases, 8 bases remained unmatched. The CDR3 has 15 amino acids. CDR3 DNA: TGTGCCAGCAGGACCCCACGGGACAGCTCCTACGAGCAGTACTTC. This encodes CASRTPRDSSYEQYF.

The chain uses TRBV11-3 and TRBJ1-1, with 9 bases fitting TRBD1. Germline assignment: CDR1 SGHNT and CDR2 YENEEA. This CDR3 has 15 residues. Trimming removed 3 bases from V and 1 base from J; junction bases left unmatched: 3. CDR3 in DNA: TGTGCCAGCAGCTTTGAACAGGGGGCGAACACTGAAGCTTTCTTT. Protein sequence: CASSFEQGANTEAFF.

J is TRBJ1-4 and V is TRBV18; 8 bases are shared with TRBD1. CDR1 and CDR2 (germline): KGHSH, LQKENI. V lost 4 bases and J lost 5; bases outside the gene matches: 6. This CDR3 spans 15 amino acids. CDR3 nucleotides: TGTGCCAGCTCACGCTCACGGACAGGGAATGAAAAACTGTTTTTT. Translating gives CASSRSRTGNEKLFF.

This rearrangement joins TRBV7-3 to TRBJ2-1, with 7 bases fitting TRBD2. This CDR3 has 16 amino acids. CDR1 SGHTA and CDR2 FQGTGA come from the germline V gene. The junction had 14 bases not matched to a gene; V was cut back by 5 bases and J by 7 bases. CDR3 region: CASSQTPSAGVNEQFF. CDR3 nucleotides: TGTGCCAGCAGCCAGACCCCTAGCGCGGGAGTGAATGAGCAGTTCTTC.